A selection of T cell receptor beta chains follows, all from one sample in a study of CD8+CD57+ T cells in acquired aplastic anemia. TCRdb re-derived calls from the reads in MiXCR, one entry per CDR3 protein. The data contain approximately 170,000 distinct CDR3 sequences, roughly half of them singletons. Sequenced sample: sorted CD4+, CD8+, or CD8+CD57+ T cells (not recorded which) from PBMCs. The receptors shown here come from a human donor in good health, serving as a control. CDR3s include the opening cysteine and the closing phenylalanine or tryptophan. The order of the fields is D gene, clone size, J gene, V gene, CDR3 protein, CDR3 DNA. A D gene is named only where the DNA matches it firmly. Rows may omit the clone size; those that give it use once, few, many or a size class.

>.|.|TRBJ2-7|TRBV20-1
CSARGVEGGEQYF
TGCAGTGCTAGAGGAGTTGAGGGGGGCGAGCAGTACTTC
>.|.|TRBJ1-1|TRBV9
CVSSARVYTEAFF
TGTGTCAGCAGCGCCAGGGTGTACACTGAAGCTTTCTTT
>.|.|TRBJ2-7|TRBV7-9
CASNRPGWQGYGQYF
TGTGCCAGCAACCGCCCCGGTTGGCAGGGCTACGGGCAGTACTTC
>.|.|TRBJ1-1|TRBV7-9
CASSHGTGVEAFF
TGTGCCAGCAGCCATGGAACCGGGGTCGAAGCTTTCTTT
>.|.|TRBJ1-5|TRBV9
CASSVSGNQNQPQHF
TGTGCCAGCAGCGTTAGTGGGAACCAGAATCAGCCCCAGCATTTT
>TRBD1|.|TRBJ1-1|TRBV19
CASSGGTGGNTEAFF
TGTGCCAGTAGTGGAGGGACAGGGGGGAACACTGAAGCTTTCTTT
>.|many|TRBJ1-6|TRBV4-3
CASSQDVAGSYNSPLHF
TGCGCCAGCAGCCAAGATGTTGCGGGATCCTATAATTCACCCCTCCACTTT
>.|many|TRBJ2-5|TRBV6-6
CASSLPDSQETQYF
TGTGCCAGCAGCCTCCCCGACAGCCAAGAGACCCAGTACTTC
>TRBD1|many|TRBJ2-5|TRBV27
CASSPGQGVRETQYF
TGTGCCAGCAGTCCCGGACAGGGGGTCCGAGAGACCCAGTACTTC
>.|.|TRBJ2-7|TRBV5-4
CASSPPNRSPNEQYF
TGTGCCAGCAGCCCCCCAAACAGGAGTCCCAACGAGCAGTACTTC